Below are 5 T cell receptor beta chains sequenced from a single sample in a study of OX40 agonist ivuxolimab in advanced cancers. The data were produced by immunoSEQ multiplex PCR, yet TCRdb's version contains in-frame clones alone and is incomplete. This sample has tens of thousands of clones, with 85% found just once. Sequences were derived from CD4+ or CD8+ T cells sorted from blood, sampled in a trial of the OX40 agonist ivuxolimab. All receptors derive from an adult with an advanced solid tumor such as melanoma, head and neck, liver or kidney cancer.

V usage is TRBV7-3 and J usage is TRBJ1-1; D possibly corresponds to TRBD1 (5 bases). Germline-derived CDR1 and CDR2 are SGHTA and FQGTGA. Trimming took 7 bases from V and 4 from J, leaving 25 bases between them. The CDR3 contains 17 residues. CDR3 nucleotides: TGTGCCAGCACCCTACCCGGACGGGGGGGGGAGGGCACTGAAGCTTTCTTT. It codes for CASTLPGRGGEGTEAFF.

CDR3 in amino acids: CASSLPGQGTTDTQYF. CDR3 nucleotide sequence: TGTGCCAGCAGCTTACCGGGACAGGGTACTACAGATACGCAGTATTTT. The chain uses TRBV7-2 and TRBJ2-3; 9 bases fit TRBD1. The germline V gene encodes CDR1 SGHTA and CDR2 FQGNSA. This CDR3 is 16 amino acids long. With 2 bases clipped from V and 3 bases from J, the junction kept 6 bases outside the gene matches. Full variable domain (missing parts from reference TRBV7-2 and TRBJ2-3): GAGVSQSPSNKVTEKGKDVELRCDPISGHTALYWYRQSLGQGLEFLIYFQGNSAPDKSGLPSDRFSAERTGGSVSTLTIQRTQQEDSAVYLCASSLPGQGTTDTQYFGPGTRLTVL.

The chain recombines TRBV2 with TRBJ2-7; no clear D gene. V lost 6 bases to trimming and J lost 2 bases, with 17 bases between them. Germline assignment: CDR1 SNHLY and CDR2 FYNNEI. There are 15 residues in the CDR3. The CDR3 here is CASSDRAPPTYEQYF. The CDR3 DNA reads TGTGCCAGCAGCGACCGGGCCCCCCCCACCTACGAGCAGTACTTC.

This chain joins TRBV6-1 and TRBJ2-5; TRBD1 matches 8 bases. CDR3 length: 18 amino acids. Germline V gives CDR1 MNHNS, CDR2 SASEGT. V was pared by 1 base and J by 5 bases, with 15 bases of the junction left unmatched. Here the CDR3 DNA reads TGTGCCAGCAGTGAAGGGAAGGAGGCAGGGGGCCTTTGGGAGACCCAGTACTTC. Translation: CASSEGKEAGGLWETQYF.

The rearrangement links TRBV19 to TRBJ1-5; 7 bases agree with TRBD1. Trimming took 5 bases from V and 5 from J; bases not matched to a gene: 6. CDR1 and CDR2 (germline): LNHDA, SQIVND (reference sequence). The CDR3 covers 14 residues. CDR3 loop: CASSSTGTDQPQHF. Here the CDR3 DNA reads TGTGCCAGTAGTTCAACCGGGACAGATCAGCCCCAGCATTTT.